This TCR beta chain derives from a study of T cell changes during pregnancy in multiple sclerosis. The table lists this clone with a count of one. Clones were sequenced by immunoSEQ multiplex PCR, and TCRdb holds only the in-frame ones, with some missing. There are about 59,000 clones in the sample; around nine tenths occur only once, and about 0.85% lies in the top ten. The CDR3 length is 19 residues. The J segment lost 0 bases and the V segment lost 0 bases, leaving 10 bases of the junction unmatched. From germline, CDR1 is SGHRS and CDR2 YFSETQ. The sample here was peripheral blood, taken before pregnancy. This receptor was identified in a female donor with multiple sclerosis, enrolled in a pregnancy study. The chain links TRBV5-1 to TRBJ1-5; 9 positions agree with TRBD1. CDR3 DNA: TGCGCCAGCAGCTTGGGCCCCGGGACAGGGACATATAGCAATCAGCCCCAGCATTTT. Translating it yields CASSLGPGTGTYSNQPQHF.